The sequence of this TCR beta chain was determined in a study of blood T cell repertoires in COVID-19. Study background: The analysed material was cDNA or gDNA that came from T cells, B-cell-depleted T cells, or PBMCs.

V was clipped by 1 base and J by 6 bases, with 15 bases between them. The germline V gene has CDR1 MGHRA and CDR2 YSYEKL. The CDR3 sequence is 16 residues long. The Seattle patients, enrolled during active infection, were followed longitudinally. Only in-frame clones appear in the TCRdb table, and some are missing; sequencing was by immunoSEQ multiplex PCR. The table includes some 190,000 clones, roughly 76% detected once. This chain links TRBV4-1 with TRBJ2-2, with D perhaps TRBD1 (5 bases). This sequence originates from a woman in her thirties or forties with COVID-19, enrolled during active disease. Sequenced input: peripheral blood. CDR3 bases: TGCGCCAGCAGCCAAGGACAGCAATTTCGGGCCGGGGAGCTGTTTTTT. Translating gives CASSQGQQFRAGELFF.